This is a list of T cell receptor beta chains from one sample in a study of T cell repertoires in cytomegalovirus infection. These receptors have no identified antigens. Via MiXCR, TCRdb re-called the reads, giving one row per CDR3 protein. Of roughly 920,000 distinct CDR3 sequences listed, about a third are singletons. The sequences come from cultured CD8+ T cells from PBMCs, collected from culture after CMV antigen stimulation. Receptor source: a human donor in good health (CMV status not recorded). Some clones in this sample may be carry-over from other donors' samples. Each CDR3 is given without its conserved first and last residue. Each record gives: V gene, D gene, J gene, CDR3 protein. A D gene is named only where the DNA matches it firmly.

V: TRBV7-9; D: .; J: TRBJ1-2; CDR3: ASSAIEFTNESGYT
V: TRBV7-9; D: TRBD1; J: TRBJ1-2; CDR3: ASSMGQTHYGYT
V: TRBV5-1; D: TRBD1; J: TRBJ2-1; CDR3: ASRGETGNEQF
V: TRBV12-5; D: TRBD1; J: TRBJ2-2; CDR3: ASGLSRTGAGELF
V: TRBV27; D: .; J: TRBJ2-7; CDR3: ASSSGRAYEQY
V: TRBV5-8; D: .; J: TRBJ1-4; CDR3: ASSPIPPGDEKLF
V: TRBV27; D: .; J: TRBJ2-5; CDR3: ASSSKRAWGPQETQY
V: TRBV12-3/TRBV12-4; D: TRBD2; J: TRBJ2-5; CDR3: ASSIASGGYQETQY
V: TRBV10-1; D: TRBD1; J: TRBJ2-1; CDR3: ASSAYQGQGKNEQF
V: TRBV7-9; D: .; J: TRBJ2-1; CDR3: ASSPEGRHNEQF
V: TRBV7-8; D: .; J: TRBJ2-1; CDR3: ASSLRGDSYNVQF
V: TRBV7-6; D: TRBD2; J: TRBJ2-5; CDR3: ASSSPTSGGLQETQY
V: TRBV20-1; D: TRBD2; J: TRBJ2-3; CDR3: SAPPGGWTDTQY
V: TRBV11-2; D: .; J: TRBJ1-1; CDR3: ASSLWSRVGDTEAF
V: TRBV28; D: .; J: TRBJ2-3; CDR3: AGSGTAPSTDTQY
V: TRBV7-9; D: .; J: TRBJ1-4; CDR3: ASSSTDDNEKLF
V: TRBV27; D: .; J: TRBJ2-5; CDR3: ASSRLGQETQY
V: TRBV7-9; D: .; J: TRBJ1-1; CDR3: ASSPSGPVRAS
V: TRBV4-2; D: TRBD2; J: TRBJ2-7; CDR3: ASSHLAVSSYEQY
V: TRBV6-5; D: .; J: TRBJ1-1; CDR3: ASSDSLGAF
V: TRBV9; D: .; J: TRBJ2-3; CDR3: ASSVQAEWGTDTQY
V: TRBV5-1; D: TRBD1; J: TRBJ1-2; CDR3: ASSAAGGASNYGYT
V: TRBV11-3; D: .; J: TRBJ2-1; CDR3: ASSLAGGRSDEQF
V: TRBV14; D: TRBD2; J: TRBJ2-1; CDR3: ASSQLAGSYNEQF
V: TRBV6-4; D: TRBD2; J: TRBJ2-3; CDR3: ASRLLAGGPHTQY
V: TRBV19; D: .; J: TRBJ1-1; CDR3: ASSINLIGNTEAF
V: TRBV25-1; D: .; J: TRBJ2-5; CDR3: ASSEGRGTQY
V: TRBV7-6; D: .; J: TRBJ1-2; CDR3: ASSREAGTLDDYT
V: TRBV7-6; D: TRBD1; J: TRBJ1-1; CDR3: ASSLSGGFPNTEAF
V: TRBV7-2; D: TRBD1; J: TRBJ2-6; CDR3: VSSPDPDRVFLSGANVLT
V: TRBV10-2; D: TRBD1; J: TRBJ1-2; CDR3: ASSEGRDRGSRAGYT
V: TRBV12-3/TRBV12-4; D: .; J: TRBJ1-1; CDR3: ASSSGLLVKAF
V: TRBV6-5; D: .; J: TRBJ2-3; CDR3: ASSFQDSTDTQY
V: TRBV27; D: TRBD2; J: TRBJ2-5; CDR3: ASSMSGTTQETQY
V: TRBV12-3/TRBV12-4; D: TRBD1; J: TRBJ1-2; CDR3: ASSVTGRDGYT
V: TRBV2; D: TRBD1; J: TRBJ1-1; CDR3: ASSLRTGSPEAF
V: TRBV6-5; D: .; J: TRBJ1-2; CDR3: ASSYGGPVYGYT
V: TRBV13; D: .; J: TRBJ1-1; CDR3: ASSLEGIPMNTEAF
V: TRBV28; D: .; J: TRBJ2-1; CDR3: ASSLYRTYNEQF
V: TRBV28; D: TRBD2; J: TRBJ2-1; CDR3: ASSRLSGGANNEQF
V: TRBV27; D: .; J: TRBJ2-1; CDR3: ASSLWGHNNEQF
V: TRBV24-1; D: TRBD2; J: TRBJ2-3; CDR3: ATSSGTSGREDTQY
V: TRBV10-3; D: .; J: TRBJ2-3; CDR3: ATGNRASTDTQY
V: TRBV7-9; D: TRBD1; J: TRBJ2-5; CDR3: ASSLYRGVQETQY
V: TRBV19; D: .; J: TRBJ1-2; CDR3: ASSALRGYT
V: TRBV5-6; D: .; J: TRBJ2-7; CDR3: ASSLKREFVYEQY
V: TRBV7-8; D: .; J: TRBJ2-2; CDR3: ASSLVVTLAAGANTGELF